These T cell receptor beta chains were read from a single sample in a study of CD8+ T cells in alopecia areata. Generated by immunoSEQ multiplex PCR, the TCRdb table keeps only in-frame clones and is missing some. The data contain tens of thousands of clones, roughly 51% of them singletons. The specimen sequenced was NKG2D-high CD8+ T cells sorted from blood. These receptor sequences come from a human donor with alopecia areata. The CDR3 runs from the conserved cysteine through the conserved F or W. The D gene is left open where the match is weak. Some rows mark clone size as missing; the rest say once, few, many or name a class of expanded clone.

d_call,j_call,clone_size,v_call,cdr3_nt,cdr3_aa
NA,TRBJ2-3,NA,TRBV27,TGTGCCAGCAGTCCATCTAGCACAGATACGCAGTATTTT,CASSPSSTDTQYF
NA,TRBJ2-3,NA,TRBV4-1,TGCGCCAGCAGCCAACCGGGAATCACAGATACGCAGTATTTT,CASSQPGITDTQYF
TRBD1,TRBJ1-2,NA,TRBV5-1,TGCGCCAGCAGTTACGGACAGGGCTATGGCTACACCTTC,CASSYGQGYGYTF
NA,TRBJ2-3,once,TRBV5-4,TGTGCCAGCAGCAAGACAGATACGCAGTATTTT,CASSKTDTQYF
NA,TRBJ2-2,NA,TRBV29-1,TGCAGCGTTGAGGGGACCTCCACCGGGGAGCTGTTTTTT,CSVEGTSTGELFF
TRBD1,TRBJ2-1,few,TRBV29-1,TGCAGCGTTGACTGGGACAGATACAATGAGCAGTTCTTC,CSVDWDRYNEQFF
NA,TRBJ1-2,NA,TRBV6-5,TGTGCCAGCAGGCCGGACCACTATGGCTACACCTTC,CASRPDHYGYTF
TRBD1,TRBJ1-2,once,TRBV7-8,TGTGCCAGCAGCGCCACAGGGGCGATGGGTTCCGCTAACTATGGCTACACCTTC,CASSATGAMGSANYGYTF
NA,TRBJ2-3,NA,TRBV6-5,TGTGCCAGCGGTTGGGCTGGCACAGATACGCAGTATTTT,CASGWAGTDTQYF
TRBD2,TRBJ2-7,once,TRBV6-5,TGTGCCAGCAGTCGAACTAGCGGAAACTACGAGCAGTACTTC,CASSRTSGNYEQYF
TRBD2,TRBJ2-4,NA,TRBV28,TGTGCCAGCAGTCCCGGGACTAGCGGGGGGCGGGCCAAAAACATTCAGTACTTC,CASSPGTSGGRAKNIQYF
NA,TRBJ2-6,NA,TRBV29-1,TGCAGCGTTGAGGAGGACAGCCTGAGCTCTGGGGCCAACGTCCTGACTTTC,CSVEEDSLSSGANVLTF
NA,TRBJ1-6,once,TRBV4-1,TGCGCCAGCAGCCAAGCTGGGGCTTGGGATTCACCCCTCCACTTT,CASSQAGAWDSPLHF
TRBD2,TRBJ2-7,NA,TRBV28,TGTGCCAGCAGTTTACCTAGCGGGTCGTACGAGCAGTACTTC,CASSLPSGSYEQYF
NA,TRBJ2-7,NA,TRBV27,TGTGCCAGCAGCCAGGGCGATAGCGAGCAGTACTTC,CASSQGDSEQYF
NA,TRBJ1-1,NA,TRBV6-6,TGTGCCAGCAGTTATACCGGTGAAGCTTTCTTT,CASSYTGEAFF
NA,TRBJ1-1,NA,TRBV7-9,TGTGCCAGCAGCTGGGGCATGAACACTGAAGCTTTCTTT,CASSWGMNTEAFF
NA,TRBJ2-7,few,TRBV12-5,TGTGCTAGTGGTTTGAGAGGACAGTTCTACGAGCAGTACTTC,CASGLRGQFYEQYF
NA,TRBJ2-2,NA,TRBV30,TGTGCCTGGAGTCATGGCCCCGGGGAGCTGTTTTTT,CAWSHGPGELFF
TRBD1,TRBJ1-5,NA,TRBV23-1,TGCGCCTGGACAGGTTATAGCAATCAGCCCCAGCATTTT,CAWTGYSNQPQHF
NA,TRBJ2-7,NA,TRBV29-1,TGCAGCGTTGCTCTACAGGACTCCTACGAGCAGTACTTC,CSVALQDSYEQYF
NA,TRBJ1-1,NA,TRBV27,TGTGCCAGCATCGGGGTCGGCTTGAACACTGAAGCTTTCTTT,CASIGVGLNTEAFF
TRBD2,TRBJ2-1,few,TRBV5-8,TGTGCCAGCAGCTTCGGGCGCGGGGGTGGGGAATACAATGAGCAGTTCTTC,CASSFGRGGGEYNEQFF
NA,TRBJ1-1,NA,TRBV29-1,TGCAGCGCTGAGGCAGGGCCGTGGGCTTTCTTT,CSAEAGPWAFF
NA,TRBJ2-3,NA,TRBV19,TGTGCCAGTAGTATCCCCCTGAGCACAGATACGCAGTATTTT,CASSIPLSTDTQYF
NA,TRBJ2-3,few,TRBV5-1,TGCGCCAGCAGCTCCCGCAAACTCGCAGATACGCAGTATTTT,CASSSRKLADTQYF
NA,TRBJ2-5,NA,TRBV7-9,TGTGCCAGCAGGGAGGGGCTACAAGAGACCCAGTACTTC,CASREGLQETQYF
NA,TRBJ2-1,few,TRBV23-1,TGCGCCAGCAGTCAATCGCCCGACCTGCGACCTTACAATGAGCAGTTCTTC,CASSQSPDLRPYNEQFF
TRBD1,TRBJ2-7,NA,TRBV27,TGTGCCAGCAGTGGCGGGGACAGGGAGTACTTC,CASSGGDREYF
NA,TRBJ2-5,NA,TRBV4-1,TGCGCCAGCAGCAACGCCGGACTGCAAGAGACCCAGTACTTC,CASSNAGLQETQYF
NA,TRBJ1-1,few,TRBV29-1,TGCAGCGCTCACGGCAGTGAAGCTTTCTTT,CSAHGSEAFF
TRBD1,TRBJ2-1,NA,TRBV29-1,TGCAGCCTAAACACAGGGGGTAATGAGCAGTTCTTC,CSLNTGGNEQFF
TRBD1,TRBJ2-5,NA,TRBV9,TGTGCCAGCAGCGGGACAGGTGGATCTCAGTACTTC,CASSGTGGSQYF
NA,TRBJ2-2,few,TRBV29-1,TGCAGCGTTGAAGACAGTAACACCGGGGAGCTGTTTTTT,CSVEDSNTGELFF
TRBD2,TRBJ2-3,few,TRBV29-1,TGCAGCGTTGACCTGGGACTAGCGGGAGTGGAGGATACGCAGTATTTT,CSVDLGLAGVEDTQYF
NA,TRBJ1-2,once,TRBV29-1,TGCAGCGCCATCACCTCGGGGGAATCCAACTATGGCTACACCTTC,CSAITSGESNYGYTF
NA,TRBJ2-7,few,TRBV29-1,TGCAGCGTTGTCTGGACAGTATCCTACGAGCAGTACTTC,CSVVWTVSYEQYF
TRBD1,TRBJ2-7,NA,TRBV30,TGTGCCTGGAGTACGGGACAGGGTCTCGGCGAGCAGTACTTC,CAWSTGQGLGEQYF
NA,TRBJ2-1,NA,TRBV4-1,TGCGCCAGCAGCCTCCGTCGGGACATAGACAATGAGCAGTTCTTC,CASSLRRDIDNEQFF
NA,TRBJ1-5,NA,TRBV28,TGTGCCAGCAGTTGGGGGGGAATGGAGCCCCAGCATTTT,CASSWGGMEPQHF
NA,TRBJ1-1,few,TRBV29-1,TGCAGCGTTGAAGGGGGGGAGTTCATGAACACTGAAGCTTTCTTT,CSVEGGEFMNTEAFF
NA,TRBJ2-7,few,TRBV29-1,TGCAGCGTTGAATCAGGGGAAGAGCAGTACTTC,CSVESGEEQYF
TRBD2,TRBJ2-1,few,TRBV7-9,TGTGCCAGCAGCTTACCTGAAGAGAGCGGGAGGGCCAAGGAGCAGTTCTTC,CASSLPEESGRAKEQFF
NA,TRBJ1-4,few,TRBV7-9,TGTGCCAGCAGCTTATTGGACAGCGAAAAACTGTTTTTT,CASSLLDSEKLFF
TRBD1,TRBJ2-1,NA,TRBV25-1,TGTGCCAGCAGTGCCCGACAGGGGAACTACAATGAGCAGTTCTTC,CASSARQGNYNEQFF
TRBD2,TRBJ2-7,NA,TRBV4-1,TGCGCCAGCAGCCAAGAAGCGCCTGGACTAGCGGGGACCTACGAGCAGTACTTC,CASSQEAPGLAGTYEQYF
NA,TRBJ2-3,few,TRBV15,TGTGCCACCGGCACAGATACGCAGTATTTT,CATGTDTQYF
NA,TRBJ2-3,NA,TRBV7-6,TGTGCCAGCAGCTTAATCGGCTCCTCGAGCACAGATACGCAGTATTTT,CASSLIGSSSTDTQYF
NA,TRBJ1-2,few,TRBV6-5,TGTGCCAGCAGTTACCGCCCGAACACGGCTATCTATGGCTACACCTTC,CASSYRPNTAIYGYTF
TRBD1,TRBJ2-7,NA,TRBV30,TGTGCCACGAGCGACAGGGTTGGTTACGAGCAGTACTTC,CATSDRVGYEQYF
NA,TRBJ1-2,NA,TRBV5-4,TGTGCCACCTCAGCTTCGGTCGAAGGAGAACAACTGACGGGTGGCTACACCTTC,CATSASVEGEQLTGGYTF
TRBD1,TRBJ2-2,once,TRBV6-1,TGTGCCAGCAACCAGGGGGCCGACACCGGGGAGCTGTTTTTT,CASNQGADTGELFF
NA,TRBJ2-7,few,TRBV29-1,TGCAGCGTTGAAGTTGCGGGGCACGCTTCCTACGAGCAGTACTTC,CSVEVAGHASYEQYF
NA,TRBJ2-5,few,TRBV28,TGTGCCAGCAGCCTGACAGCATCAGCTGTGCGAGAGACCCAGTACTTC,CASSLTASAVRETQYF
NA,TRBJ1-5,NA,TRBV19,TGTGCCAGTAGCCTCGGGTCGTGGGTAGGTCAGCCCCAGCATTTT,CASSLGSWVGQPQHF
NA,TRBJ2-7,NA,TRBV30,TGTGCCTGGAGTGCCAGCCCCAAGACCGGGACACATAACGAGCAGTACTTC,CAWSASPKTGTHNEQYF
TRBD2,TRBJ2-7,NA,TRBV27,TGTGCCAGTCGGGAGGGTTCCTACGAGCAGTACTTC,CASREGSYEQYF
NA,TRBJ2-5,NA,TRBV7-9,TGTGCCAGCAGCCCACCATCGGGACAACAAGAGACCCAGTACTTC,CASSPPSGQQETQYF